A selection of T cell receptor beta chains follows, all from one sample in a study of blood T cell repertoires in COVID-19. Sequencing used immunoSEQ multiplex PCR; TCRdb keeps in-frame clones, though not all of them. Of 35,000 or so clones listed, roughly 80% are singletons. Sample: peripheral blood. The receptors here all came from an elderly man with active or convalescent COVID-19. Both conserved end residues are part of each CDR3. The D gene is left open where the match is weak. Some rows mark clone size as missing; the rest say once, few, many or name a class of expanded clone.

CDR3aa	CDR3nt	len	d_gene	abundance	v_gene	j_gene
CASRDGQAGPYGYTF	TGTGCCAGTAGGGACGGACAGGCAGGTCCCTATGGCTACACCTTC	15	TRBD1	NA	TRBV19	TRBJ1-2
CSASRTGELFF	TGCAGTGCTAGCAGGACCGGGGAGCTGTTTTTT	11	NA	NA	TRBV20-1	TRBJ2-2
CATSDTRGREGGELFF	TGTGCCACCAGTGACACCAGGGGGCGTGAAGGCGGGGAGCTGTTTTTT	16	TRBD1	NA	TRBV24-1	TRBJ2-2
CASSFSGTGELFF	TGTGCCAGCAGCTTTAGCGGCACCGGGGAGCTGTTTTTT	13	NA	NA	TRBV7-3	TRBJ2-2
CASSYGPSGPFRTGELFF	TGTGCCAGCAGTTATGGTCCTAGCGGCCCCTTCCGCACCGGGGAGCTGTTTTTT	18	TRBD2	NA	TRBV6-2/TRBV6-3	TRBJ2-2
CASSGVSGGSSTDTQYF	TGTGCCAGCAGCGGGGTTAGCGGGGGGTCTAGCACAGATACGCAGTATTTT	17	TRBD2	NA	TRBV7-2	TRBJ2-3
CASSPLRDNEQFF	TGTGCCAGCTCACCACTCAGGGACAATGAGCAGTTCTTC	13	NA	NA	TRBV18	TRBJ2-1
CASSPDGGIGHPETQYF	TGTGCCAGCAGCCCCGATGGCGGTATAGGCCACCCGGAGACCCAGTACTTC	17	NA	NA	TRBV11-3	TRBJ2-5
CATSRGYNPGQDNEQFF	TGTGCCACCAGCAGAGGATATAATCCGGGACAGGATAATGAGCAGTTCTTC	17	TRBD1	NA	TRBV15	TRBJ2-1
CASSPTSGGHEQFF	TGTGCCAGCAGCCCCACATCCGGCGGCCATGAGCAGTTCTTC	14	NA	NA	TRBV11-2	TRBJ2-1
CASSPSRGIYNEQFF	TGTGCCAGCTCACCTAGCAGGGGGATCTACAATGAGCAGTTCTTC	15	TRBD1	NA	TRBV18	TRBJ2-1
CASSLAARNNEQFF	TGTGCCAGCAGCTTGGCCGCTAGAAACAATGAGCAGTTCTTC	14	NA	NA	TRBV5-4	TRBJ2-1
CASSLIGLAGVASTDTQYF	TGTGCCAGCAGCTTAATAGGACTAGCGGGGGTAGCTAGCACAGATACGCAGTATTTT	19	TRBD2	NA	TRBV7-3	TRBJ2-3
CASSLQPEAETQYF	TGTGCCAGCAGCTTGCAGCCCGAGGCAGAGACCCAGTACTTC	14	NA	once	TRBV5-8	TRBJ2-5
CASSLDSRGRYEQYF	TGTGCCAGCAGCTTAGATTCCAGGGGTAGGTACGAGCAGTACTTC	15	NA	NA	TRBV7-2	TRBJ2-7
CATSDPGQGANGELFF	TGTGCCACCAGTGATCCGGGACAGGGGGCGAACGGGGAGCTGTTTTTT	16	TRBD1	NA	TRBV24-1	TRBJ2-2
CASSQGNYEQYF	TGTGCCAGCAGTCAGGGTAACTACGAGCAGTACTTC	12	NA	few	TRBV2	TRBJ2-7
CASSLGRDRTGELFF	TGTGCCAGCAGCTTAGGGAGGGATAGAACCGGGGAGCTGTTTTTT	15	NA	NA	TRBV7-9	TRBJ2-2
CASSEDWRDYLAKNIQYF	TGTGCCAGCAGTGAAGATTGGCGGGACTACCTAGCCAAAAACATTCAGTACTTC	18	TRBD2	NA	TRBV2	TRBJ2-4
CASSQDRGSGNQPQHF	TGCGCCAGCAGCCAAGATCGGGGGTCGGGCAATCAGCCCCAGCATTTT	16	NA	NA	TRBV4-1	TRBJ1-5
CASSRETGTGSYNEQFF	TGCGCCAGCAGCCGCGAAACCGGGACAGGGTCCTACAATGAGCAGTTCTTC	17	TRBD1	NA	TRBV5-1	TRBJ2-1
CASSQVGARGLRRTEAFF	TGTGCCAGCAGCCAAGTAGGCGCCAGGGGGCTCAGGAGAACTGAAGCTTTCTTT	18	TRBD1	NA	TRBV4-2	TRBJ1-1
CSVEFRTGELFF	TGCAGCGTTGAATTCCGTACCGGGGAGCTGTTTTTT	12	NA	NA	TRBV29-1	TRBJ2-2
CASSRGQGPEKLFF	TGCGCCAGCAGCCGCGGACAGGGGCCTGAAAAACTGTTTTTT	14	TRBD1	NA	TRBV5-1	TRBJ1-4
CSVGQGEGQPQHF	TGCAGCGTTGGACAGGGGGAAGGACAGCCCCAGCATTTT	13	TRBD1	NA	TRBV29-1	TRBJ1-5
CASTGTYSNQPQHF	TGTGCCAGTACCGGGACATATAGCAATCAGCCCCAGCATTTT	14	NA	NA	TRBV19	TRBJ1-5
CASSLRGQMNTEAFF	TGTGCCAGCAGCCTACGGGGACAGATGAACACTGAAGCTTTCTTT	15	TRBD1	NA	TRBV4-2	TRBJ1-1
CASSQGVRRQSNSPLHF	TGTGCCAGCAGCCAAGGTGTCCGGCGGCAGTCAAATTCACCCCTCCACTTT	17	NA	NA	TRBV3-1/TRBV3-2	TRBJ1-6
CASSKQGPNQPQHF	TGTGCCAGCAGTAAACAGGGTCCCAATCAGCCCCAGCATTTT	14	NA	NA	TRBV27	TRBJ1-5
CASSQPPIREVGLNEQFF	TGTGCCAGCAGCCAGCCACCGATCAGGGAGGTGGGATTAAATGAGCAGTTCTTC	18	NA	NA	TRBV3-1/TRBV3-2	TRBJ2-1
CSASIRGGNTGELFF	TGCAGTGCTAGTATCCGGGGGGGGAACACCGGGGAGCTGTTTTTT	15	TRBD2	NA	TRBV20-1	TRBJ2-2
CASSATSGRAQETQYF	TGTGCCAGCAGCGCCACTAGCGGGAGGGCTCAAGAGACCCAGTACTTC	16	TRBD2	NA	TRBV9	TRBJ2-5
CASSLDTYTDTQYF	TGTGCCAGCAGCTTGGACACGTACACAGATACGCAGTATTTT	14	NA	NA	TRBV5-5	TRBJ2-3
CASSPVPYEQYF	TGTGCCAGCAGTCCCGTCCCGTACGAGCAGTACTTC	12	NA	NA	TRBV6-2/TRBV6-3	TRBJ2-7
CASSQDVGGGELRDTQYF	TGCGCCAGCAGCCAAGATGTCGGCGGGGGCGAATTGCGGGATACGCAGTATTTT	18	NA	NA	TRBV4-3	TRBJ2-3
CASSLVPRGQGVLETQYF	TGCGCCAGCAGCTTGGTCCCGAGAGGACAGGGGGTCTTAGAGACCCAGTACTTC	18	TRBD1	NA	TRBV5-1	TRBJ2-5
CASRVIEGVRYTF	TGTGCCAGCAGAGTAATCGAGGGGGTTCGCTACACCTTC	13	NA	NA	TRBV25-1	TRBJ1-2
CASSLGGGKYGYTF	TGTGCCAGCAGCTTAGGGGGGGGTAAATATGGCTACACCTTC	14	NA	NA	TRBV7-2	TRBJ1-2
CSVGQGYNSPLHF	TGCAGCGTTGGACAGGGCTATAATTCACCCCTCCACTTT	13	TRBD1	NA	TRBV29-1	TRBJ1-6
CASSTGQGYSYEQYF	TGCGCCAGCAGCACCGGACAGGGATATTCCTACGAGCAGTACTTC	15	TRBD1	NA	TRBV5-1	TRBJ2-7
CASSFSGGAEETQYF	TGTGCCAGCAGCTTTAGCGGGGGGGCCGAGGAGACCCAGTACTTC	15	TRBD2	NA	TRBV11-1	TRBJ2-5
CASSVEREARGYF	TGTGCCAGCAGTGTGGAGAGAGAGGCTCGGGGATATTTT	13	NA	NA	TRBV2	TRBJ2-3
CASSNYLAVYNEQFF	TGTGCCAGCAGCAATTATCTAGCGGTGTACAATGAGCAGTTCTTC	15	NA	NA	TRBV21-1	TRBJ2-1
CASSFNLGLAGVNEQFF	TGTGCCAGCAGCTTTAATTTAGGGCTAGCGGGGGTAAATGAGCAGTTCTTC	17	TRBD2	NA	TRBV5-5	TRBJ2-1
CATAGTSGNNEQFF	TGTGCCACCGCCGGGACTAGCGGGAACAATGAGCAGTTCTTC	14	TRBD2	NA	TRBV24-1	TRBJ2-1
CASSQDWGGGSLHF	TGTGCCAGCAGCCAAGACTGGGGTGGAGGGTCCCTCCACTTT	14	NA	once	TRBV4-2	TRBJ1-6
CASRTTGTYEQYF	TGTGCCAGCAGAACAACAGGGACCTACGAGCAGTACTTC	13	NA	NA	TRBV11-1	TRBJ2-7
CASQATSTDTQYF	TGTGCCAGCCAAGCGACTAGCACAGATACGCAGTATTTT	13	NA	NA	TRBV5-6	TRBJ2-3
CASSVVGGRGDTQYF	TGTGCCAGCAGCGTAGTGGGAGGCCGGGGAGATACGCAGTATTTT	15	NA	NA	TRBV9	TRBJ2-3
CASSSRLAGTTKSTDTQYF	TGTGCCAGCAGCTCCCGACTAGCGGGGACGACCAAAAGCACAGATACGCAGTATTTT	19	TRBD2	NA	TRBV3-1/TRBV3-2	TRBJ2-3